Each of the 30 T cell receptor beta chains below was sequenced from the same sample in a study of type 1 regulatory T cells. From the reads, TCRdb called clonotypes with MiXCR, one entry per CDR3 protein. The repertoire consists of about 97,000 distinct CDR3 sequences, with around a third occurring once and the leading ten covering roughly 2.4%. Sequenced input: CD4+ T cells, either the whole sample or a sorted fraction (not recorded which). Every receptor here comes from a human donor in good health.

This clonotype has only a few counts. The chain recombines TRBV6-2 or TRBV6-3 with TRBJ2-1; D unresolved. With 0 bases removed from V and 0 bases from J, the gap between germline ends came to 6 bases. Germline CDR1 is MNHEY and CDR2 is SVGEGT. This CDR3 spans 15 amino acids. The CDR3 region has the DNA TGTGCCAGCAGTTACTCTGGTCGCTCCTACAATGAGCAGTTCTTC. It is translated as CASSYSGRSYNEQFF.

The chain is built from TRBV6-2 or TRBV6-3 and TRBJ2-7, with no clear D. V gave up 4 bases and J gave up 6 bases, with 19 bases separating them. The germline gives CDR1 MNHEY, CDR2 SVGEGT. CDR3 size: 15 residues. The CDR3 loop reads CASSFNSNSAGEQYF. For the CDR3, the DNA is TGTGCCAGCAGTTTTAACTCGAACTCGGCAGGCGAGCAGTACTTC.

The table lists this clonotype with a few counts. The gene calls are TRBV5-1 and TRBJ2-1; 8 bases fit TRBD2. V gave up 1 base and J gave up 1 base; unmatched junction bases: 16. Germline V gives CDR1 SGHRS, CDR2 YFSETQ. The CDR3 is made up of 20 amino acids. CDR3 residues: CASSLILAGFLAGSYNEQFF. The CDR3 nucleotides are TGCGCCAGCAGCTTGATTCTAGCGGGCTTCCTCGCGGGGTCCTACAATGAGCAGTTCTTC.

V usage is TRBV29-1 and J usage is TRBJ2-3; D is unresolved. CDR3 length: 14 amino acids. Trimming shortened V by 2 bases and J by 3 bases, and 12 bases separated the two germline ends. From germline, CDR1 is SQVTM and CDR2 ANQGSEA. DNA of the CDR3: TGCAGCGTTGAACTCCCGGGTTGGACAGATACGCAGTATTTT. Amino acid sequence: CSVELPGWTDTQYF.

This clonotype was seen a few times. The genes are TRBV2 and TRBJ1-6, with 7 bases lining up with TRBD1. Germline trimming cut 2 bases from V and 10 bases from J; bases unmatched to any gene: 5. The CDR3 is 14 residues long. CDR1 SNHLY and CDR2 FYNNEI come from the germline V gene. This CDR3 is CASSEMQGGSPLHF. In DNA, the CDR3 is TGTGCCAGCAGTGAAATGCAAGGGGGCTCACCCCTCCACTTT.

This clonotype was observed a handful of times. V usage is TRBV24-1 and J usage is TRBJ2-1; D possibly corresponds to TRBD2 (6 bases). Germline V gene lookup returns CDR1 KGHDR and CDR2 SFDVKD. The CDR3 consists of 15 residues. Trimming cost V 5 bases and J 6 bases, with 16 bases left between them. CDR3 sequence: CATSVAGFLGNEQFF. In nucleotides, the CDR3 is TGTGCCACCAGTGTGGCGGGGTTTTTGGGCAATGAGCAGTTCTTC.

Notes on this clonotype: A read error is possible here, since a much larger clone lies one base away. In nucleotides, the CDR3 is TGTACCAGCAGTTTCCGTGCCGGCACAGATACGCAGTATTTT. This codes for CTSSFRAGTDTQYF. V and J are TRBV2 and TRBJ2-3, with unresolved D. In germline, CDR1 is SNHLY, CDR2 FYNNEI. This CDR3 is 14 amino acids long.

This chain connects TRBV7-7 to TRBJ2-2; D gene ambiguous. Looked up from germline, CDR1 is SSHAT and CDR2 is FNYEAQ (reference sequence). The CDR3 spans 15 residues. The V end lost 3 bases, the J end lost 5 bases, and 13 bases lay between the germline ends. CDR3 nucleotide sequence: TGTGCCAGCAGCTTGGCCCTGAGTGGGACCGGGGAGCTGTTTTTT. Its translation is CASSLALSGTGELFF.

This clonotype showed up just a few times. This sequence joins TRBV3-1 and TRBJ2-5; the match to TRBD1 covers 8 bases. Germline loops: CDR1 LGHDT, CDR2 YNNKEL (reference sequence). This CDR3 contains 13 residues. The junction had 3 bases not matched to a gene; V was cut back by 8 bases and J by 1 base. CDR3 nucleotides: TGTGCCAGCGTTGGACAGGGCCAAGAGACCCAGTACTTC. This translates into CASVGQGQETQYF.

A few counts support this clonotype. The chain uses TRBV5-1 and TRBJ2-7; TRBD2 aligns across 7 bases. Trimming cost V 0 bases and J 2 bases; bases outside gene matches: 2. The CDR3 sequence is 14 residues long. Germline V gives CDR1 SGHRS, CDR2 YFSETQ. CDR3: CASSLDGRPYEQYF. In DNA form, the CDR3 reads TGCGCCAGCAGCTTGGACGGGAGGCCCTACGAGCAGTACTTC.

The chain uses TRBV20-1 and TRBJ2-7, with TRBD2 identical over 7 bases. This CDR3 spans 14 amino acids. After removal of 6 bases from V and 1 base from J, the junction contained 9 bases not matched to a gene. Germline loops: CDR1 DFQATT, CDR2 SNEGSKA (reference sequence). The CDR3 sequence is CSATEGGLSYEQYF. The CDR3 region has the DNA TGCAGTGCGACGGAGGGAGGGCTTTCCTACGAGCAGTACTTC.

In the case of this clonotype: A junction end diverges from the germline sequence, so it may reflect a read error. The V call is TRBV19, the J call TRBJ2-7, with no clear D. This CDR3 contains 13 residues. Germline V gene sequence: CDR1 LNHDA, CDR2 SQIVND (reference sequence). The CDR3 loop reads CASSIGQAVEQYF. The CDR3 DNA reads TGTGCCAGTAGTATCGGGCAGGCAGTCGAGCAATACTTC.

This clonotype has more than one count but fewer than ten. The genes are TRBV2 and TRBJ2-2; D is perhaps TRBD2 (6 bases). CDR3 length: 14 amino acids. CDR1 SNHLY and CDR2 FYNNEI come from the germline V gene. V shed 4 bases and J shed 3 bases, with 9 bases lying between them. The CDR3 DNA follows: TGTGCCAGCAGTGGACTAGGGTACACCGGGGAGCTGTTTTTT. This translates into CASSGLGYTGELFF.

CDR3 residues: CASRDTGVVTEAFF. The CDR3, as DNA: TGTGCCAGCAGGGATACAGGTGTTGTCACTGAAGCTTTCTTT. V usage is TRBV6-5 and J usage is TRBJ1-1, with a possible D match to TRBD1 (5 bases). Germline CDR1 reads MNHEY; CDR2 reads SVGAGI. V shed 6 bases and J shed 4 bases, with 15 bases lying between them. The CDR3 has 14 amino acids.

This chain links TRBV28 with TRBJ1-4, with no clear D. The CDR3 extends over 17 amino acids. CDR1 and CDR2 (germline): MDHEN, SYDVKM. Trimming removed 2 bases from V and 3 bases from J, with 16 bases in between. This chain's CDR3 is CASSLGLLPAANEKLFF. The CDR3 DNA follows: TGTGCCAGCAGTTTAGGCCTGCTCCCCGCAGCTAATGAAAAACTGTTTTTT.

This clonotype was observed a handful of times. The chain recombines TRBV5-1 with TRBJ1-3, with a weak D call TRBD1 (6 bases). Germline assignment: CDR1 SGHRS and CDR2 YFSETQ. V lost 3 bases, J lost 0 bases, and 7 bases lay in between. This CDR3 region has 14 residues. DNA for the CDR3: TGCGCCAGCAGCTCGGACAGCTCTGGAAACACCATATATTTT. Translating gives CASSSDSSGNTIYF.

Points on this clonotype: One end of the junction does not line up with germline, which may come from a read error. The chain has TRBV10-3 and TRBJ2-1; D perhaps matches TRBD2 (6 bases). This CDR3 is 17 amino acids long. CDR1 ENHRY and CDR2 SYGVKD come from the germline V gene. As DNA, the CDR3 is TGTGCCATCAGCGGGAGACGGACCCTTAGGTCCTACATTGAGCAGTTCTTC. This encodes CAISGRRTLRSYIEQFF.

The chain uses TRBV7-2 and TRBJ2-7; 7 nucleotides agree with TRBD2. The junction had 9 bases not matched to a gene; V was cut back by 4 bases and J by 3 bases. The CDR3 is 15 amino acids. CDR1 is SGHTA and CDR2 is FQGNSA in the germline V gene. For the CDR3, the DNA is TGTGCCAGCAGCTCCCCCCGCGGGAGTATCTACGAGCAGTACTTC. This codes for CASSSPRGSIYEQYF.

This clonotype was picked up a small number of times. V and J are TRBV5-1 and TRBJ2-2; either TRBD1 or TRBD2 may fit D (5 bases each). The CDR3 sequence is 14 residues long. Germline CDR1 is SGHRS and CDR2 is YFSETQ. The germline V and J ends were trimmed by 0 bases and 6 bases, with 9 bases remaining between them. The CDR3: CASSLVGVSGELFF. CDR3 nucleotides: TGCGCCAGCAGCTTGGTGGGGGTTTCCGGGGAGCTGTTTTTT.

The rearrangement uses TRBV12-3 or TRBV12-4 and TRBJ2-1, with 7 bases fitting TRBD1. This CDR3 is built from 13 residues. V lost 6 bases and J lost 5; bases outside the gene matches: 4. The CDR3 region has the DNA TGTGCCAGCAGCGGGACAGTTCACAATGAGCAGTTCTTC. Translating it yields CASSGTVHNEQFF.

This clonotype was picked up a small number of times. The CDR3 coding sequence is TGCAGTGCAAAGACTAGCGGGGGGGTCTACGAGCAGTACTTC. Translated, it gives CSAKTSGGVYEQYF. The chain couples TRBV20-1 to TRBJ2-7; 14 bases match TRBD2. From germline, CDR1 is DFQATT and CDR2 SNEGSKA (reference sequence). Losses at the gene ends were 6 bases for V and 3 bases for J; bases not matched to a gene: 4. The CDR3 length is 14 residues.

Only a few counts were recorded for this clonotype. The CDR3 is CASVAASGQTDTQYF. The CDR3 bases are TGTGCCAGCGTTGCGGCTAGCGGACAGACAGATACGCAGTATTTT. The gene calls are TRBV28 and TRBJ2-3, with D perhaps matching TRBD2 (7 bases). The length of the CDR3 is 15 residues. The germline V gene has CDR1 MDHEN and CDR2 SYDVKM. V lost 8 bases and J lost 3, with 18 bases in between.

This clonotype appeared once. The gene calls are TRBV5-1 and TRBJ2-7; TRBD2 matches at 9 bases. V was pared by 0 bases and J by 4 bases, with 11 bases of the junction left unmatched. The CDR3 length is 17 residues. The germline V gene has CDR1 SGHRS and CDR2 YFSETQ. The CDR3 DNA reads TGCGCCAGCAGCTTGGAACCGGGACTAGCATCGTTATACGAGCAGTACTTC. Its translation is CASSLEPGLASLYEQYF.

The chain is built from TRBV7-3 and TRBJ2-2; 8 bases agree with TRBD2. Germline values: CDR1 SGHTA, CDR2 FQGTGA. The V gene end was trimmed by 5 bases and the J gene end by 2 bases; junction bases not matched to a gene: 10. The CDR3 is 17 amino acids. CDR3 in amino acids: CASSPSGGAGNTGELFF. CDR3 DNA: TGTGCCAGCAGCCCCTCGGGGGGGGCGGGAAACACCGGGGAGCTGTTTTTT.

The CDR3 is CASSVQPEETQYF. The CDR3 DNA reads TGTGCCAGCAGCGTACAACCGGAGGAGACCCAGTACTTC. The rearrangement joins TRBV9 to TRBJ2-5, with D unresolved. This CDR3 is 13 amino acids long. Deletions cut 1 base from V and 5 bases from J, with 9 bases between. CDR1 is SGDLS and CDR2 is YYNGEE in the germline V gene.

This sequence joins TRBV6-2 or TRBV6-3 and TRBJ2-7; 10 bases agree with TRBD1. V lost 7 bases and J lost 5; bases outside the gene matches: 11. Looked up from germline, CDR1 is MNHEY and CDR2 is SVGEGT. This CDR3 contains 15 residues. CDR3 residues: CASTLTGGNSNEQYF. The CDR3 region has the DNA TGTGCCAGCACCCTGACAGGGGGCAATTCCAACGAGCAGTACTTC.

The chain has TRBV5-1 and TRBJ2-2; TRBD1 is a possible D gene (6 bases). This CDR3 spans 13 amino acids. From germline, CDR1 is SGHRS and CDR2 YFSETQ. Trimming left V 4 bases short and J 6 bases short, with 10 bases between. This CDR3 reads CASSRTDAGELFF. The CDR3 DNA reads TGCGCCAGCAGCCGGACAGACGCCGGGGAGCTGTTTTTT.

V is TRBV14 and J is TRBJ2-7; 11 positions agree with TRBD2. CDR1 and CDR2 (germline): SGHDN, FVKESK. The CDR3 sequence is 17 residues long. Trimming removed 3 bases from V and 2 bases from J; junction bases left unmatched: 9. This CDR3 is CASSQALGLAEPYEQYF. The CDR3 region has the DNA TGTGCCAGCAGCCAGGCCTTGGGACTAGCGGAGCCCTACGAGCAGTACTTC. The full variable domain, rest sourced from reference TRBV14 and TRBJ2-7, is EAGVTQFPSHSVIEKGQTVTLRCDPISGHDNLYWYRRVMGKEIKFLLHFVKESKQDESGMPNNRFLAERTGGTYSTLKVQPAELEDSGVYFCASSQALGLAEPYEQYFGPGTRLTVT.

This clonotype was detected only a few times. The chain employs TRBV12-3 or TRBV12-4 and TRBJ2-5; no reliable D call. Trimming shortened V by 3 bases and J by 5 bases, and 10 bases separated the two germline ends. CDR3 length: 13 amino acids. The CDR3 nucleotides are TGTGCCAGCAGTTTCGTCAGGACGGAGACCCAGTACTTC. This translates into CASSFVRTETQYF.

For this clonotype: Since the CDR3 does not end with the conserved phenylalanine or tryptophan, this likely comes from a read error. This sequence joins TRBV7-2 and TRBJ2-7, with TRBD1 identical over 7 bases. This CDR3 is 14 amino acids long. Trimming at V came to 5 bases and at J to 0 bases, leaving 4 bases not matched to a gene. Germline CDR1 is SGHTA and CDR2 is FQGNSA. The CDR3 DNA follows: TGTGCCAGCAGCCGCGACAGGGACTCCTACGAGCAGTACTCC. Amino acid sequence: CASSRDRDSYEQYS.